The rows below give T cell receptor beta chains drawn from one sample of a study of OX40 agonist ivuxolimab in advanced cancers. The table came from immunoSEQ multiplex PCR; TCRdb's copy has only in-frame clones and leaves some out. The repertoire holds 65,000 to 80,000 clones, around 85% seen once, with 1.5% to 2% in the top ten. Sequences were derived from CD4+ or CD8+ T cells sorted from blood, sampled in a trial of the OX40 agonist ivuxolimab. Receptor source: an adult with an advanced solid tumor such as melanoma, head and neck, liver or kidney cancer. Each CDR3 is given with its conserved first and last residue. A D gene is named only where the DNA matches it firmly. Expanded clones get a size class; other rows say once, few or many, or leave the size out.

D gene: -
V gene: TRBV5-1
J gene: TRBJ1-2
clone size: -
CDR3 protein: CASSLNPQGGYGYTF
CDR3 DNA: TGCGCCAGCAGCCTAAACCCGCAGGGTGGCTATGGCTACACCTTC

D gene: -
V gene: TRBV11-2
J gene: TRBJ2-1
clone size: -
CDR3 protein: CASSIRAPQGGNEQFF
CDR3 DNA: TGTGCCAGCAGCATTCGGGCACCTCAGGGGGGCAATGAGCAGTTCTTC

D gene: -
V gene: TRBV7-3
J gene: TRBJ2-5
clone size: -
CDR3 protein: CASSPDGETQYF
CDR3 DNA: TGTGCCAGCAGCCCGGACGGTGAGACCCAGTACTTC

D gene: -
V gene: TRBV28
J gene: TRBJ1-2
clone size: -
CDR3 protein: CASSFRPNGYTF
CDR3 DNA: TGTGCCAGCAGTTTCCGACCCAATGGCTACACCTTC

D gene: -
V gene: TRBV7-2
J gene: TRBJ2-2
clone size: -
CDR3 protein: CASSSQGPGELFF
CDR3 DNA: TGTGCCAGCAGCTCGCAGGGTCCCGGGGAGCTGTTTTTT

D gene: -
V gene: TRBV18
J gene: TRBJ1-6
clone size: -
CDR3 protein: CASSSSGERSPLHF
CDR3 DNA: TGTGCCAGCTCATCGAGCGGGGAAAGGTCACCCCTCCACTTT

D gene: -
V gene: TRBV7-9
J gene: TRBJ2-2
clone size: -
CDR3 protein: CASSPRVSAGELFF
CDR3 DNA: TGTGCCAGCAGCCCCCGGGTTTCTGCCGGGGAGCTGTTTTTT

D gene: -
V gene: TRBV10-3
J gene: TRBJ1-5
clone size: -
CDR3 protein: CATQGGGNQPQHF
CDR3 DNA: TGTGCCACCCAGGGTGGTGGCAATCAGCCCCAGCATTTT

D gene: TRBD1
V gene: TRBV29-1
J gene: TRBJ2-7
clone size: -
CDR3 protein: CSVEEGGRGYEQYF
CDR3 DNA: TGCAGCGTTGAAGAAGGAGGCAGGGGGTACGAGCAGTACTTC

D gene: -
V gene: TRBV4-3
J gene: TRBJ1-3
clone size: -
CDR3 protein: CASSQDSEGRDTIYF
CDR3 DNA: TGCGCCAGCAGCCAAGATAGCGAGGGGAGAGACACCATATATTTT

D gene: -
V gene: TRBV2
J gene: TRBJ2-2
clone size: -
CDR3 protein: CASSDGRGGAGELFF
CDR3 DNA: TGTGCCAGCAGTGATGGCAGGGGAGGGGCCGGGGAGCTGTTTTTT

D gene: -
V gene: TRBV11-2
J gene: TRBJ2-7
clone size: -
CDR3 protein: CASSLGGRGYEQYF
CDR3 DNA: TGTGCCAGCAGCTTAGGGGGACGAGGCTACGAGCAGTACTTC

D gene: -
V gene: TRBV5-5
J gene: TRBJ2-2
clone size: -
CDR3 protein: CASRPHPGSGELFF
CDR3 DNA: TGTGCCAGCAGACCCCACCCGGGCTCCGGGGAGCTGTTTTTT

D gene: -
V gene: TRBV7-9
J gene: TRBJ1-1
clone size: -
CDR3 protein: CASSLGHANTEAFF
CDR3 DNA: TGTGCCAGCAGCTTAGGACACGCGAACACTGAAGCTTTCTTT

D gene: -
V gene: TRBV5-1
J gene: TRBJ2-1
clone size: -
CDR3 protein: CASSLDTSSYNEQFF
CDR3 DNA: TGCGCCAGCAGCTTGGACACGAGCTCCTACAATGAGCAGTTCTTC

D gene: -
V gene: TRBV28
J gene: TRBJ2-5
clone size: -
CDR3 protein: CASSRITSAQYF
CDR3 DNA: TGTGCCAGCAGTCGAATCACGAGTGCCCAGTACTTC

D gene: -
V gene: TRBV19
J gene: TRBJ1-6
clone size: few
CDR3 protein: CASRLNPGNSPLHF
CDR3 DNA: TGTGCCAGTAGACTCAATCCGGGGAATTCACCCCTCCACTTT

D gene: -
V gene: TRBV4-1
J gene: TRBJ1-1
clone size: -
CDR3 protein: CASSQLQWSTEAFF
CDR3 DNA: TGCGCCAGCAGTCAACTACAGTGGAGCACTGAAGCTTTCTTT

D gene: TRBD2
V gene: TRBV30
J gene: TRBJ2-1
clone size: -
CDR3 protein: CAWRSERELVNEQFF
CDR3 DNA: TGTGCCTGGCGTAGCGAGCGGGAGTTGGTCAATGAGCAGTTCTTC

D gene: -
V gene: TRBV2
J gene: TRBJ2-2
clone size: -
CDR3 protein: CASKATQNTGELFF
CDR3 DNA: TGTGCCAGCAAGGCCACGCAGAACACCGGGGAGCTGTTTTTT